A single sample is the source of the 12 T cell receptor beta chains below, sequenced in a study of CD8 T cells in Susac syndrome. RNA in amounts of roughly 0.5 to 1 ug was reverse transcribed with random hexamers. TCRdb passed the immunoSEQ multiplex PCR reads through MiXCR, listing each CDR3 protein once. The sample lists more than 65,000 distinct CDR3 sequences; just under 95% were seen once. Sequences were obtained from CD8+ T cells from PBMCs. The receptors stem from a human donor in good health.

V gene TRBV5-6 combines with J gene TRBJ2-7, with D maybe TRBD2 (6 bases). Germline V lookup: CDR1 SGHDT, CDR2 YYEEEE. The CDR3 is 15 amino acids. The V gene lost 0 bases and the J gene lost 1 base, with 11 bases spanning the gap. In nucleotides, the CDR3 is TGTGCCAGCAGCTTGGAGGGAGGCCCTTCCTACGAGCAGTACGTC. Translated: CASSLEGGPSYEQYV.

The chain couples TRBV4-1 to TRBJ2-7; weak D call: TRBD2 (7 bases). Germline V gene data show CDR1 as MGHRA and CDR2 as YSYEKL. The CDR3 totals 15 residues. V was trimmed by 1 base and J by 4 bases, leaving 14 bases between them. The CDR3 loop is CASSQGGGDLYEQYF. CDR3 DNA sequence: TGCGCCAGCAGCCAAGGAGGGGGGGACTTATACGAGCAGTACTTC.

The rearrangement uses TRBV28 and TRBJ2-3; 12 nucleotides line up with TRBD2. V shed 5 bases and J 4 bases; nucleotides not matched to a gene: 7. Germline V gives CDR1 MDHEN, CDR2 SYDVKM. The CDR3 totals 16 residues. The CDR3 loop is CASSPLTSGGADTQYF. CDR3 in DNA: TGTGCCAGCAGTCCTCTGACTAGCGGGGGCGCAGATACGCAGTATTTT.

The V and J genes are TRBV29-1 and TRBJ1-2; 7 bases match TRBD1. Germline V gene data show CDR1 as SQVTM and CDR2 as ANQGSEA. CDR3 size: 15 residues. V lost 3 bases, J lost 0 bases, and 7 bases stayed unmatched. CDR3 DNA sequence: TGCAGCGTTGAGGGTGGGGACAGCACTAACTATGGCTACACCTTC. Its translation: CSVEGGDSTNYGYTF.

This chain joins TRBV9 and TRBJ1-2, with unresolved D. From germline, CDR1 is SGDLS and CDR2 YYNGEE. Trimming removed 4 bases at V and 1 base at J, with 11 bases between. The CDR3 has 14 residues. CDR3 region: CASSHSRDNYGYTF. CDR3 in DNA: TGTGCCAGCAGCCATAGTCGGGATAACTATGGCTACACCTTC.

The chain joins TRBV6-6 to TRBJ1-1, with D perhaps matching TRBD1 (5 bases). V was cut by 0 bases and J by 1 base, with 9 bases left in between. Germline values: CDR1 MNHNY, CDR2 SVGAGI (reference sequence). The CDR3 sequence is 15 residues long. The CDR3 DNA reads TGTGCCAGCAGTTACTCGGCAGGGACGAACACTGAAGCTTTCTTT. This encodes CASSYSAGTNTEAFF.

CDR3 sequence reads: CASSAASYNEQFF. The CDR3 DNA reads TGTGCCAGCAGCGCCGCATCCTACAATGAGCAGTTCTTC. V and J are TRBV9 and TRBJ2-1; D is unclear. V lost 3 bases and J 1 base, leaving 5 bases between the germline ends. The CDR3 loop spans 13 amino acids. Germline V gene lookup returns CDR1 SGDLS and CDR2 YYNGEE.

In DNA, the CDR3 is TGTGCCATCAATCACAGAACCGGAGACACTGAAGCTTTCTTT. Protein: CAINHRTGDTEAFF. This chain uses TRBV10-3 with TRBJ1-1; D uncertain. V was clipped by 7 bases and J by 3 bases, with 15 bases between them. The CDR3 is 14 residues long. Germline V gene data show CDR1 as ENHRY and CDR2 as SYGVKD.

The rearrangement uses TRBV27 and TRBJ2-7, with TRBD1 as a possible D gene (6 bases). The length of the CDR3 is 14 residues. Germline CDR1 MNHEY, CDR2 SMNVEV (reference sequence). V lost 5 bases and J 3 bases, leaving 14 bases between the germline ends. CDR3 residues: CASSPAPGDYEQYF. Written as DNA, the CDR3 is TGTGCCAGCAGTCCCGCCCCAGGGGACTACGAGCAGTACTTC.

V and J are TRBV7-6 and TRBJ1-1; no firm D call. Germline assignment: CDR1 SGHVS and CDR2 FNYEAQ. V lost 4 bases and J 1 base, leaving 7 bases between the germline ends. The CDR3 covers 13 residues. CDR3 region: CASSWAGNTEAFF. Written as DNA, the CDR3 is TGTGCCAGCAGCTGGGCCGGGAACACTGAAGCTTTCTTT.

This rearrangement joins TRBV9 to TRBJ1-5, with 7 bases that match TRBD1. Germline V gene sequence: CDR1 SGDLS, CDR2 YYNGEE. The J segment lost 4 bases and the V segment lost 3 bases, leaving 7 bases of the junction unmatched. CDR3 length: 15 amino acids. Here the CDR3 reads CASSETGDPNQPQHF. The CDR3 DNA is TGTGCCAGCAGCGAAACAGGGGATCCAAATCAGCCCCAGCATTTT.

The chain joins TRBV27 to TRBJ1-2; TRBD1 might be the D (6 bases). Trimming cost V 5 bases and J 4 bases, with 14 bases left between them. Per germline, CDR1 MNHEY and CDR2 SMNVEV (reference sequence). This CDR3 has 14 residues. CDR3 protein: CASSLAGQPYGYTF. CDR3 in DNA: TGTGCCAGCAGTCTTGCAGGACAGCCCTATGGCTACACCTTC.